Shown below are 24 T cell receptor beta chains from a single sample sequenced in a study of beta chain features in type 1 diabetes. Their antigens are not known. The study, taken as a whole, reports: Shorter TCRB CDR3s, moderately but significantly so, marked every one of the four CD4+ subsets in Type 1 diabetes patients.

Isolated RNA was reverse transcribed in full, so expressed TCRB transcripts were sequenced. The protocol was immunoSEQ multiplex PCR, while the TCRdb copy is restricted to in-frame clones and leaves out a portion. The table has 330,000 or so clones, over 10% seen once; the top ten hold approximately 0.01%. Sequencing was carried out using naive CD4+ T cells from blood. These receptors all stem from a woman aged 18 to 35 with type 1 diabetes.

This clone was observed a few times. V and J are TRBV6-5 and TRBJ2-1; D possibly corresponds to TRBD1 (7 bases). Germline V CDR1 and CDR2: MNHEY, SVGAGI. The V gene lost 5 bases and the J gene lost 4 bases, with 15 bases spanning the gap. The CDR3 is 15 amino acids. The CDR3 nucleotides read TGTGCCAGCAGTCCGTCCGCGGGACAGTACAATGAGCAGTTCTTC. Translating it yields CASSPSAGQYNEQFF.

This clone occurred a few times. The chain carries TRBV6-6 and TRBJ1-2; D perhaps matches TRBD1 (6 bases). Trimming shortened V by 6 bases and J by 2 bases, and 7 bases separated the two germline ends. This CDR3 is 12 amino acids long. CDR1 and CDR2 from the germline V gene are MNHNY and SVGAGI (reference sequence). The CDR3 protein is CASSQGNYGYTF. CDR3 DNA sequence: TGTGCCAGCAGCCAGGGGAACTATGGCTACACCTTC.

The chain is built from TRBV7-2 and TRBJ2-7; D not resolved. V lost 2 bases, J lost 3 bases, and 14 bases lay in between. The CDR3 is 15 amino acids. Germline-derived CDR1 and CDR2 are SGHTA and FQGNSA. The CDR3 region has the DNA TGTGCCAGCAGCTTATCGGCCCTAGAGTACTACGAGCAGTACTTC. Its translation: CASSLSALEYYEQYF.

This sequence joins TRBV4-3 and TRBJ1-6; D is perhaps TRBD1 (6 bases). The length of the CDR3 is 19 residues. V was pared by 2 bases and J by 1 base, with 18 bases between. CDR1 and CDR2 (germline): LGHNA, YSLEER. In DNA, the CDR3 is TGCGCCAGCAGCCAACTACCTCAGGGGCCCGAGTCCTATAATTCACCCCTCCACTTT. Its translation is CASSQLPQGPESYNSPLHF.

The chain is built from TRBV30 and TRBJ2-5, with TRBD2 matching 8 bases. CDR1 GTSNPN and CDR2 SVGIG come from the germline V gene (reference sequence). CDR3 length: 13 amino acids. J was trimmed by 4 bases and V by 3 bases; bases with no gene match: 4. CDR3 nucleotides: TGTGCCTGGAGCCCCGGGGGGGGAGAGACCCAGTACTTC. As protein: CAWSPGGGETQYF.

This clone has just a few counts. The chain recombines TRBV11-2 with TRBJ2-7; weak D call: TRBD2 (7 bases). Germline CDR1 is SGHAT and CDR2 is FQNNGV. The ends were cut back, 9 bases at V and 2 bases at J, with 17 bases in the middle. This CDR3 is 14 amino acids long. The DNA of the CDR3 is TGTGCCAGTCGCCCCCCGGGGGGCCCCTACGAGCAGTACTTC. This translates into CASRPPGGPYEQYF.

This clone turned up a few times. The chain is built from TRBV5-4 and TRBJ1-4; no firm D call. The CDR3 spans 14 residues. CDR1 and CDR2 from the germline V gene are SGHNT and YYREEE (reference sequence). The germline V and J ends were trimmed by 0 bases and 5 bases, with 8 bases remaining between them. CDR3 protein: CASSLAATNEKLFF. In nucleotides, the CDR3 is TGTGCCAGCAGCTTGGCCGCTACGAATGAAAAACTGTTTTTT.

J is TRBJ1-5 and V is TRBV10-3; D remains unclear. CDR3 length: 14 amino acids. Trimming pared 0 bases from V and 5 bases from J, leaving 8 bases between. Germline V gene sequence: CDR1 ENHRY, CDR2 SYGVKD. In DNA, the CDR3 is TGTGCCATCAGTGAGTCCCCCGGGTATCAGCCCCAGCATTTT. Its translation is CAISESPGYQPQHF.

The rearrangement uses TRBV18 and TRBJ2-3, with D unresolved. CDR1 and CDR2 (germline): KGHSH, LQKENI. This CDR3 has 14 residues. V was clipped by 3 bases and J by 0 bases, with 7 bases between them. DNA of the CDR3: TGTGCCAGCTCACCGGTCGGGAGCACAGATACGCAGTATTTT. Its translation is CASSPVGSTDTQYF. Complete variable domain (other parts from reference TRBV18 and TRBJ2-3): NAGVMQNPRHLVRRRGQEARLRCSPMKGHSHVYWYRQLPEEGLKFMVYLQKENIIDESGMPKERFSAEFPKEGPSILRIQQVVRGDSAAYFCASSPVGSTDTQYFGPGTRLTVL.

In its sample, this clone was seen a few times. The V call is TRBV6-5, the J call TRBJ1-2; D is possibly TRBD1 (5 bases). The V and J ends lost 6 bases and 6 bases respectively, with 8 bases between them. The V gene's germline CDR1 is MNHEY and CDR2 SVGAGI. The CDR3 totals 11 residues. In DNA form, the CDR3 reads TGTGCCAGCAGCTCAGGGCATGGCTACACCTTC. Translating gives CASSSGHGYTF.

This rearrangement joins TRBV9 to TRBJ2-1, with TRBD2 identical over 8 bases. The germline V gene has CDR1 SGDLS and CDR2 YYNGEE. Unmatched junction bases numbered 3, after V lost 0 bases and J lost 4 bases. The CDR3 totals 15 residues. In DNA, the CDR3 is TGTGCCAGCAGCGTAGATAGCGGGGCTTACAATGAGCAGTTCTTC. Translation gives CASSVDSGAYNEQFF.

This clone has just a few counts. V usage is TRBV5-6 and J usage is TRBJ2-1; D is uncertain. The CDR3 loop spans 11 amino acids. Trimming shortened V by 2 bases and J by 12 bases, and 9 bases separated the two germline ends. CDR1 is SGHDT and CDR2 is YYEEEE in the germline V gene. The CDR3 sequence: CASSFRGGQFF. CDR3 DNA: TGTGCCAGCAGCTTTCGCGGCGGGCAGTTCTTC.

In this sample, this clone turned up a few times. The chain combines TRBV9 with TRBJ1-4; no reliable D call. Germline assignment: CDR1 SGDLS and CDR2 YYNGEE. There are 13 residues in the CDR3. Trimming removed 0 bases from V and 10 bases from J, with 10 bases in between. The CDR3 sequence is CASSVAAGGKLFF. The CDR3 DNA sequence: TGTGCCAGCAGCGTAGCGGCGGGCGGAAAACTGTTTTTT.

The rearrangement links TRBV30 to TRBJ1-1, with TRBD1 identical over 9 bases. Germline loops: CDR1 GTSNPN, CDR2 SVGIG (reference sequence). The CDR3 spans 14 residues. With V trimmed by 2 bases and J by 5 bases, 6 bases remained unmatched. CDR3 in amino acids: CAWSTGQGITEAFF. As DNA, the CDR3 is TGTGCCTGGAGTACCGGACAGGGGATAACTGAAGCTTTCTTT. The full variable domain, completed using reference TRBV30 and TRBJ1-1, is SQTIHQWPATLVQPVGSPLSLECTVEGTSNPNLYWYRQAAGRGLQLLFYSVGIGQISSEVPQNLSASRPQDRQFILSSKKLLLSDSGFYLCAWSTGQGITEAFFGQGTRLTVV.

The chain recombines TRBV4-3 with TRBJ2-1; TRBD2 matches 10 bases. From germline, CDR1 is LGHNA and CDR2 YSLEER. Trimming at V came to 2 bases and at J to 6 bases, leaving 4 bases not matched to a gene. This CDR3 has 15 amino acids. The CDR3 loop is CASSQRGTSANEQFF. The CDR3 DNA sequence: TGCGCCAGCAGCCAACGTGGGACTAGCGCCAATGAGCAGTTCTTC.

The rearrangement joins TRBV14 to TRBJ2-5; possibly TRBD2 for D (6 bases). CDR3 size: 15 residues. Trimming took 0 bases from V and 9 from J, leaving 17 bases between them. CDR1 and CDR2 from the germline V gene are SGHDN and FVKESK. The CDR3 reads CASSQDETPGGAQYF. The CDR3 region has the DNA TGTGCCAGCAGCCAAGATGAGACACCTGGAGGGGCCCAGTACTTC.

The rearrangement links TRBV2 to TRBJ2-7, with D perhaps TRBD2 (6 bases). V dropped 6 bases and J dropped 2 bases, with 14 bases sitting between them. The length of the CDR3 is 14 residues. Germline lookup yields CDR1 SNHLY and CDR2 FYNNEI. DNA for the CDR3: TGTGCCAGCAGCCAGACTAGGAATACCTACGAGCAGTACTTC. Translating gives CASSQTRNTYEQYF.

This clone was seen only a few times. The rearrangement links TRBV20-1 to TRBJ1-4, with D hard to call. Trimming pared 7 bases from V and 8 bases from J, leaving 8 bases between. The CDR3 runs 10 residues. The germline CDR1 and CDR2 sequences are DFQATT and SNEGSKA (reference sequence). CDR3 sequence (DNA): TGCAGTGGGCAGAACGAAAAACTGTTTTTT. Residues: CSGQNEKLFF.

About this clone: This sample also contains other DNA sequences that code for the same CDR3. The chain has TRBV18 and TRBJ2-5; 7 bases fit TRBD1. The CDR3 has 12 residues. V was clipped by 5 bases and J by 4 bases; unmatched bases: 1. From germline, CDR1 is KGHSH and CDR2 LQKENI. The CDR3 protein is CASSRDRETQYF. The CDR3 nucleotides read TGTGCCAGCTCAAGGGACAGAGAGACCCAGTACTTC. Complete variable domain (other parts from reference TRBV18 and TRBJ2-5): NAGVMQNPRHLVRRRGQEARLRCSPMKGHSHVYWYRQLPEEGLKFMVYLQKENIIDESGMPKERFSAEFPKEGPSILRIQQVVRGDSAAYFCASSRDRETQYFGPGTRLLVL.

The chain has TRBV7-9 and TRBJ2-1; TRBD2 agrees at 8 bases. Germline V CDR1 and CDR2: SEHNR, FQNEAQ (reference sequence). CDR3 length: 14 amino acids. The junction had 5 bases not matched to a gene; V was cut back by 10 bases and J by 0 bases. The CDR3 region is CATTSGYSYNEQFF. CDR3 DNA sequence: TGTGCCACTACTAGCGGATACTCCTACAATGAGCAGTTCTTC.

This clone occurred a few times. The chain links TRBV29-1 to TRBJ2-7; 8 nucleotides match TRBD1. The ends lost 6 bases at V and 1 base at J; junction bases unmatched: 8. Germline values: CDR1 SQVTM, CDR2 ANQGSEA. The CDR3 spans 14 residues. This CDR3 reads CSVADRDLSYEQYF. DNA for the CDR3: TGCAGCGTCGCGGACAGGGACTTGTCCTACGAGCAGTACTTC.

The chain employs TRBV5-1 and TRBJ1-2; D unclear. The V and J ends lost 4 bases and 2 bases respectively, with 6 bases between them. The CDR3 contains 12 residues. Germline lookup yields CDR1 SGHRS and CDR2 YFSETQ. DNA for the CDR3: TGCGCCAGCAGCGAGCTGAACTATGGCTACACCTTC. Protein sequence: CASSELNYGYTF. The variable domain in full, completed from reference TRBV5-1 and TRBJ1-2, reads KAGVTQTPRYLIKTRGQQVTLSCSPISGHRSVSWYQQTPGQGLQFLFEYFSETQRNKGNFPGRFSGRQFSNSRSEMNVSTLELGDSALYLCASSELNYGYTFGSGTRLTVV.

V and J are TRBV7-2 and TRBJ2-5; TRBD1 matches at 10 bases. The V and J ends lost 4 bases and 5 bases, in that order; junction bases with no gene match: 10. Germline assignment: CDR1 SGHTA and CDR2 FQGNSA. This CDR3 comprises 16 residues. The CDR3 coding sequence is TGTGCCAGCAGCTCGAATGACAGGGGGCTGGGGGAGACCCAGTACTTC. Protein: CASSSNDRGLGETQYF.

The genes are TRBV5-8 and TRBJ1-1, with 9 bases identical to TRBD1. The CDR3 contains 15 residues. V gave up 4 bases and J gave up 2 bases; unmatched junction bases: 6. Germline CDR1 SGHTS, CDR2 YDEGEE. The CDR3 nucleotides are TGTGCCAGCAGCCATGGGACAGGGCCCAACACTGAAGCTTTCTTT. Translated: CASSHGTGPNTEAFF.